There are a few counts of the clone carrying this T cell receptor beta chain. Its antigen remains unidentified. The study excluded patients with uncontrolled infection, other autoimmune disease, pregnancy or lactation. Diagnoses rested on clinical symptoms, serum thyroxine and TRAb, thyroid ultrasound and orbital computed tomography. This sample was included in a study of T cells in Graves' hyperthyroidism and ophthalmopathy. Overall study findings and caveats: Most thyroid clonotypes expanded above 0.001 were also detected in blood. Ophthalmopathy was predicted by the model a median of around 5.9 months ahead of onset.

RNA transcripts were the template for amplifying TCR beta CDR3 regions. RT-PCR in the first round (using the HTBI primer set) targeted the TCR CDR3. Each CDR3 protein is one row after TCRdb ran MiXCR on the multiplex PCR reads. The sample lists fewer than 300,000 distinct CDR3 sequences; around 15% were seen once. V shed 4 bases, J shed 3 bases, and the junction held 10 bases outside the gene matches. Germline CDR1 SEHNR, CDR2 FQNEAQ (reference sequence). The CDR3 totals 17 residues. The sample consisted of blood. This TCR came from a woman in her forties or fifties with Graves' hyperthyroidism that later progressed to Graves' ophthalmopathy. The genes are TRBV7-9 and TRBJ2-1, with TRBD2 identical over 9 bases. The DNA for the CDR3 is TGTGCCAGCAGCTACCCTAGCGGGACGATCAACTACAATGAGCAGTTCTTC. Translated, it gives CASSYPSGTINYNEQFF.